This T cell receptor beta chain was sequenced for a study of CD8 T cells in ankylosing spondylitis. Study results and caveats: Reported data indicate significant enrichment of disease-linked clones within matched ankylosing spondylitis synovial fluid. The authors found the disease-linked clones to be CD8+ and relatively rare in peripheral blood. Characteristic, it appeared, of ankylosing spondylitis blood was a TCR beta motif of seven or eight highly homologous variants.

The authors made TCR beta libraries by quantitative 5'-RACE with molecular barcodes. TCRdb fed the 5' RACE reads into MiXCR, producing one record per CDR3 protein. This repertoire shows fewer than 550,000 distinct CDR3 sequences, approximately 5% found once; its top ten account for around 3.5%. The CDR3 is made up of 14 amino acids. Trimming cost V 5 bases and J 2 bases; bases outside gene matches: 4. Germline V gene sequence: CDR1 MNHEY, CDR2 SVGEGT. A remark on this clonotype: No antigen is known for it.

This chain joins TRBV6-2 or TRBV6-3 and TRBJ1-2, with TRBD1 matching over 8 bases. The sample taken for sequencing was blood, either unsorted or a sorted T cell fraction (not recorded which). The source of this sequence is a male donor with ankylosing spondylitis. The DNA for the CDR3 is TGTGCCAGCAGTAGGGACAGGAGGAACTATGGCTACACCTTC. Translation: CASSRDRRNYGYTF.